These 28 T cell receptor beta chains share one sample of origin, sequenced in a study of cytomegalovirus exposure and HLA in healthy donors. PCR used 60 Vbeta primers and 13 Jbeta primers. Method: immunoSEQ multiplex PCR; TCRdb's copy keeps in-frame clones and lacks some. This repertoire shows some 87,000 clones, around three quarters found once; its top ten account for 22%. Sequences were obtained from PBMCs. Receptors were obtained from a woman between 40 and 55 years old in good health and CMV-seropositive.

The CDR3 DNA reads TGTGCCAGCTCACCAGATATTAGTGGTGAAAAACTGTTTTTT. Encoded protein: CASSPDISGEKLFF. The rearrangement links TRBV18 to TRBJ1-4, with D hard to call. In germline, CDR1 is KGHSH, CDR2 LQKENI. The CDR3 is 14 amino acids. Trimming took off 2 bases at V and 7 bases at J, with 11 bases between the two ends. The full variable domain, in which reference TRBV18 and TRBJ1-4 provide the parts outside the CDR3, is NAGVMQNPRHLVRRRGQEARLRCSPMKGHSHVYWYRQLPEEGLKFMVYLQKENIIDESGMPKERFSAEFPKEGPSILRIQQVVRGDSAAYFCASSPDISGEKLFFGSGTQLSVL.

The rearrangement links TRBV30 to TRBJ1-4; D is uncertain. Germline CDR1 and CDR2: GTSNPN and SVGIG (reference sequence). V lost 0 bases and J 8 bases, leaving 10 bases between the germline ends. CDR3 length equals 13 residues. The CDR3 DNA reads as TGTGCCTGGAGTGTAAGACTTGGGGAAAAACTGTTTTTT. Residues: CAWSVRLGEKLFF.

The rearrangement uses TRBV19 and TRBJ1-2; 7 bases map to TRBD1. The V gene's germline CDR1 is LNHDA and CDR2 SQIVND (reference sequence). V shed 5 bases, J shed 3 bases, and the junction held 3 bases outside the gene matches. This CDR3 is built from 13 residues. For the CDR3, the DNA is TGTGCCAGTAGTTTAACAGGGGACTATGGCTACACCTTC. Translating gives CASSLTGDYGYTF.

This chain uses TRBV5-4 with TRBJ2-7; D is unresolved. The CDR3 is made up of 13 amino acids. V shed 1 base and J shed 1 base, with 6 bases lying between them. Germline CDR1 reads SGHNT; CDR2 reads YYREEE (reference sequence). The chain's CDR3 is CASSLTGSYEQYF. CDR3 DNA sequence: TGTGCCAGCAGCTTGACTGGTTCCTACGAGCAGTACTTC.

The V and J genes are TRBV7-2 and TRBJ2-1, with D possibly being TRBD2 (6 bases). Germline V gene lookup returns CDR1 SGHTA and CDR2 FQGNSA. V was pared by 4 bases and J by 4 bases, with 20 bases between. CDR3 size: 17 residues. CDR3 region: CASSSISGTPRYNEQFF. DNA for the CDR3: TGTGCCAGCAGCTCGATCTCCGGGACTCCCCGGTACAATGAGCAGTTCTTC.

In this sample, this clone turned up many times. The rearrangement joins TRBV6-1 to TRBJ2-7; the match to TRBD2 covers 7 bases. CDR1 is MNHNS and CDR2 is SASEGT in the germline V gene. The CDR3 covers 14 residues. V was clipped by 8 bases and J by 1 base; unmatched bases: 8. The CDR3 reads CASLYGGDSYEQYF. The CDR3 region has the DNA TGTGCCAGCTTATATGGGGGGGATTCCTACGAGCAGTACTTC.

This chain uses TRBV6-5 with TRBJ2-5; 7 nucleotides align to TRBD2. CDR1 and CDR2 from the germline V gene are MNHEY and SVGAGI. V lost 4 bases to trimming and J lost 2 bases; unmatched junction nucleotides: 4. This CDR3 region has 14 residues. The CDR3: CASSFLGGQETQYF. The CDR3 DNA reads TGTGCCAGCAGTTTCCTGGGAGGGCAAGAGACCCAGTACTTC.

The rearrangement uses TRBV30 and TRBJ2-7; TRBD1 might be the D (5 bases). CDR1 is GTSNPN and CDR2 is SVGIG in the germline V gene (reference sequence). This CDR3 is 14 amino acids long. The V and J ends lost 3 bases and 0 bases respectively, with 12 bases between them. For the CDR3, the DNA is TGTGCCTGGAGGGTATCAGGGCTCTCCTACGAGCAGTACTTC. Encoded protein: CAWRVSGLSYEQYF.

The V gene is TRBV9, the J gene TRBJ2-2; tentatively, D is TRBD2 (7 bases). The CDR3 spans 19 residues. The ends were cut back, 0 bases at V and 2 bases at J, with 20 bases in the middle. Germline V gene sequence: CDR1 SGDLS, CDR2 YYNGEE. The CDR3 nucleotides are TGTGCCAGCAGCGTAGAAGCAGTGGACAGCGGGATTAACACCGGGGAGCTGTTTTTT. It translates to CASSVEAVDSGINTGELFF.

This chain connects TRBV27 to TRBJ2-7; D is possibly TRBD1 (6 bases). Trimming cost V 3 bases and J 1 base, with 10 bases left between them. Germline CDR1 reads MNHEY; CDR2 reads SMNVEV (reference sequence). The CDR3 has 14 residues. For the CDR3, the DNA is TGTGCCAGCAGTTTGAGCCAGGGGTCCTACGAGCAGTACTTC. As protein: CASSLSQGSYEQYF.

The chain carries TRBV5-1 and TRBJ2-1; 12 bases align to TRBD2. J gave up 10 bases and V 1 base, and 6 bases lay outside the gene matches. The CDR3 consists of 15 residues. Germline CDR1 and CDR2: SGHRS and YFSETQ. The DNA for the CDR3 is TGCGCCAGCAGCTTGACTAGCGGGGGGAGTGTAGAGCAGTTCTTC. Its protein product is CASSLTSGGSVEQFF.

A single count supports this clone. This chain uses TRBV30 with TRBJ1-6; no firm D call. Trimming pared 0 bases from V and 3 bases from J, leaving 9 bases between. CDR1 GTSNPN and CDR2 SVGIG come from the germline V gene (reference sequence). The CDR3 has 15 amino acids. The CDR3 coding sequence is TGTGCCTGGAGTGTAACAGCCGTCTATAATTCACCCCTCCACTTT. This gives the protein CAWSVTAVYNSPLHF. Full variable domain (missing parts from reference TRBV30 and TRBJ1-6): SQTIHQWPATLVQPVGSPLSLECTVEGTSNPNLYWYRQAAGRGLQLLFYSVGIGQISSEVPQNLSASRPQDRQFILSSKKLLLSDSGFYLCAWSVTAVYNSPLHFGNGTRLTVT.

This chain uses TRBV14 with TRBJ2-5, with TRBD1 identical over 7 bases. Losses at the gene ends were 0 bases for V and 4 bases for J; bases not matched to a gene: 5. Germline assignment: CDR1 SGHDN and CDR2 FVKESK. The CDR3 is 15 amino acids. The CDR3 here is CASSQDFPGGETQYF. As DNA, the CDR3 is TGTGCCAGCAGCCAAGATTTTCCAGGGGGAGAGACCCAGTACTTC.

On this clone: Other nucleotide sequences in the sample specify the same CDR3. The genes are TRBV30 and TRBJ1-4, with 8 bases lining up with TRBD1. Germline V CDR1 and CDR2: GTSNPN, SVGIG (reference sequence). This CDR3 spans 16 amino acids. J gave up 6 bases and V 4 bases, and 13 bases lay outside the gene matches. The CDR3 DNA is TGTGCCTGGACTCCCCGAGGGACAGGCCGAGATGAAAAACTGTTTTTT. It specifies CAWTPRGTGRDEKLFF.

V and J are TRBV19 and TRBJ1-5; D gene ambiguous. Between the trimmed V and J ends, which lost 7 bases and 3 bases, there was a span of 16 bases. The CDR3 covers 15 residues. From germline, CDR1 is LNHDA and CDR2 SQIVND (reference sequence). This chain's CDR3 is CASNPVPPVNQPQHF. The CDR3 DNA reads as TGTGCCAGTAACCCGGTCCCACCCGTCAATCAGCCCCAGCATTTT.

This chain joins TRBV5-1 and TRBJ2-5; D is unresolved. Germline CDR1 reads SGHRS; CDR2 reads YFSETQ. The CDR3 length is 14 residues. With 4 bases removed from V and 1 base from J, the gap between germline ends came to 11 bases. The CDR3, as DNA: TGCGCCAGCAGCCACGGTCTACTCCAAGAGACCCAGTACTTC. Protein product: CASSHGLLQETQYF.

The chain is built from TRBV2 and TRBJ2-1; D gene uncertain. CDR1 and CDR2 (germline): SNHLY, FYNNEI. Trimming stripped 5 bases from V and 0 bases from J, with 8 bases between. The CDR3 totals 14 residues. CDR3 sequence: CASSITVSYNEQFF. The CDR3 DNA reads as TGTGCCAGCAGTATAACAGTCTCCTACAATGAGCAGTTCTTC.

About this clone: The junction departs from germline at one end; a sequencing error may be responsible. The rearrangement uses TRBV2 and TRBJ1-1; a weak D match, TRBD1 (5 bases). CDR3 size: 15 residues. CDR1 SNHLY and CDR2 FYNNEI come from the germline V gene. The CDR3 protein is CASSWQTISGLGNLF. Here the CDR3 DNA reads TGTGCCAGCAGTTGGCAGACCATCTCGGGACTGGGTAATCTCTTT. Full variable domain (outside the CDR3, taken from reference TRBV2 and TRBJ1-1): EPEVTQTPSHQVTQMGQEVILRCVPISNHLYFYWYRQILGQKVEFLVSFYNNEISEKSEIFDDQFSVERPDGSNFTLKIRSTKLEDSAMYFCASSWQTISGLGNLFGQGTRLTVV.

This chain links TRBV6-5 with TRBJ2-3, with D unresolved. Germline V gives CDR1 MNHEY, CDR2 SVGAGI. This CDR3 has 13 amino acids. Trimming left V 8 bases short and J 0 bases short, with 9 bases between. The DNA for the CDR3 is TGTGCCAGCCAGACTGATAGCACAGATACGCAGTATTTT. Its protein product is CASQTDSTDTQYF.

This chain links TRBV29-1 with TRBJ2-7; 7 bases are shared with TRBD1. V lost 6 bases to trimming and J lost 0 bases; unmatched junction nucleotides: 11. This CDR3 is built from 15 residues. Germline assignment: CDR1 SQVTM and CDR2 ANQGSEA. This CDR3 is CSVTLPDRSSYEQYF. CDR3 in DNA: TGCAGCGTCACCCTCCCGGACAGGAGCTCCTACGAGCAGTACTTC.

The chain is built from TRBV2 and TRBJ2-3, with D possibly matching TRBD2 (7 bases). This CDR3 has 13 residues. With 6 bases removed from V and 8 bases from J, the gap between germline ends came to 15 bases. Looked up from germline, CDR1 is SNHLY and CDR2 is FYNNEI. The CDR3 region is CASRGGLDTTQYF. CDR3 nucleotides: TGTGCCAGCAGGGGGGGGCTGGATACTACGCAGTATTTT.

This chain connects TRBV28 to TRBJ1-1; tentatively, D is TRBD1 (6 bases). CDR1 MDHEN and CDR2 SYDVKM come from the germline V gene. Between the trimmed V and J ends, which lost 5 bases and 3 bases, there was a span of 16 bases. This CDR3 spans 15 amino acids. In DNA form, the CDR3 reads TGTGCCAGCAGTCCGGACAGTAGACGGTACACTGAAGCTTTCTTT. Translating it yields CASSPDSRRYTEAFF.

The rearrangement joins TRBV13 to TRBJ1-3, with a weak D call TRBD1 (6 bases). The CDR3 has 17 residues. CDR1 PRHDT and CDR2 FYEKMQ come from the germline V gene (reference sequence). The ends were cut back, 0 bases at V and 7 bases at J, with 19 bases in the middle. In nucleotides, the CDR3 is TGTGCCAGCAGCTTAGGAGGCCGGCCAGGGGTTTGGAACACCATATATTTT. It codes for CASSLGGRPGVWNTIYF.

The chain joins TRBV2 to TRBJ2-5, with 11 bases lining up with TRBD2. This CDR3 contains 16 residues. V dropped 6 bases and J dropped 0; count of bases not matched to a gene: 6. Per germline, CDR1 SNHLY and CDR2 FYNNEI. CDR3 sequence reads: CASRGRLAGYQETQYF. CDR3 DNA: TGTGCCAGCAGGGGACGACTAGCGGGGTACCAAGAGACCCAGTACTTC.

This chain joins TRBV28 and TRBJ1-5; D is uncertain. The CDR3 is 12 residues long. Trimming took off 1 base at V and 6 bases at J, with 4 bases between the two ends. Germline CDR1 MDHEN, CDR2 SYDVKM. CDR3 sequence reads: CASSLLVQPQHF. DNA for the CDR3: TGTGCCAGCAGTTTATTAGTTCAGCCCCAGCATTTT.

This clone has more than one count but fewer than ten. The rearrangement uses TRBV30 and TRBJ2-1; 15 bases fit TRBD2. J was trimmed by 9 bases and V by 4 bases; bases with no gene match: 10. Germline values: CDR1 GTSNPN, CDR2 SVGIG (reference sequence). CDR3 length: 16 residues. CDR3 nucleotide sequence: TGTGCCTGGACCCTAGGACTAGCGGGAGGGTTTGGTGAGCAGTTCTTC. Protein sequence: CAWTLGLAGGFGEQFF.

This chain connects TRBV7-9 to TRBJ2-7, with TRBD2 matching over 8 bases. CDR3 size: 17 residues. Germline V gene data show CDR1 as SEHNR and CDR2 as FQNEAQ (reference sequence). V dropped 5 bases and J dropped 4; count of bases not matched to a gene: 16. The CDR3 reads CASSGPNSGKVGYEQYF. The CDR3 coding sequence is TGTGCCAGCAGCGGACCCAATAGCGGGAAGGTGGGGTACGAGCAGTACTTC.

CDR3 in DNA: TGTGCCAGCAGGGGACAGTTCATGAACACTGAAGCTTTCTTT. As protein: CASRGQFMNTEAFF. This sequence joins TRBV6-1 and TRBJ1-1; 7 nucleotides align to TRBD1. The CDR3 spans 14 residues. V was pared by 6 bases and J by 0 bases, with 4 bases of the junction left unmatched. Germline loops: CDR1 MNHNS, CDR2 SASEGT.